This T cell receptor beta chain came from a study of CD8+ T cells in alopecia areata. Treatment indicated: oral pan-JAK inhibitor, 5-10 mg twice daily. Alopecia areata patients had lesional scalp punch biopsies and peripheral blood taken from them. Germline-derived CDR1 and CDR2 are SGHNT and YYREEE (reference sequence). Trimming left V 7 bases short and J 12 bases short, with 20 bases between. The CDR3 length is 13 residues. Sequencing templates came from extracted RNA that was reverse transcribed into cDNA. Generated by immunoSEQ multiplex PCR, the TCRdb table keeps only in-frame clones and is missing some. The sample consists of fewer than 250,000 clones, 30% to 40% of them appearing once. Overall study findings and caveats: The study found higher clonality in lesional than normal scalp, especially in alopecia totalis/universalis.

The sample holds a few counts of this clone. Its specificity is not known. V usage is TRBV5-4 and J usage is TRBJ2-4, with D possibly matching TRBD1 (6 bases). The receptor comes from a human donor with alopecia areata. Sequenced here: CD4+ T cells sorted from blood, sampled around week 34, from a patient treated with tofacitinib. The CDR3 DNA reads as TGTGCCAGCGCCAAGGGGTTGGGGGCGAATCAGTACTTC. Its translation: CASAKGLGANQYF.